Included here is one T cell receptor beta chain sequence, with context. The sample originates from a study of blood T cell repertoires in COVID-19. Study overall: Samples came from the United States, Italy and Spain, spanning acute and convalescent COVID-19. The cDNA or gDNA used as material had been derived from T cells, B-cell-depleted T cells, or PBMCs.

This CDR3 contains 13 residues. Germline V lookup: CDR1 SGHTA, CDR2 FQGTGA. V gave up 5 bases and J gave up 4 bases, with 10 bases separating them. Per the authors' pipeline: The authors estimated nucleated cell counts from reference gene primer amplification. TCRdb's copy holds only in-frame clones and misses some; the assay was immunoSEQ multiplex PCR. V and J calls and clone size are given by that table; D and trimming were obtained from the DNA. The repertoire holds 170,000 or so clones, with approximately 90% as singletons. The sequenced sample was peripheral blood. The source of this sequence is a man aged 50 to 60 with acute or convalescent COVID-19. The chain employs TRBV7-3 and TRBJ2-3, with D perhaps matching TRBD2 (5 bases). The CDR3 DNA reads TGTGCCAGCAGCAATACTAGGGCAGATACGCAGTATTTT. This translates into CASSNTRADTQYF.